This TCR beta chain originates from a study of siplizumab effects on memory and regulatory T cells. As to this clone: What it binds is not known.

The V end lost 11 bases, the J end lost 0 bases, and 13 bases lay between the germline ends. The CDR3 contains 13 residues. Germline V gives CDR1 ENHRY, CDR2 SYGVKD. Study outcomes and limitations: Confirmation that proliferating Tregs from siplizumab cultures had suppressive function was not obtained. Siplizumab conditions gave an average of about 62% Treg-derived mappable alloreactive CD4+ clones, versus about 30% for controls. A naive or memory phenotype could not be assigned to roughly 80-97% of the proliferating CD4+ or CD8+ clones.

Libraries were prepared by immunoSEQ multiplex PCR; TCRdb keeps only in-frame clonotypes and omits some of them. Of approximately 100,000 clones in the sample, around 90% were seen once. V gene TRBV10-3 combines with J gene TRBJ1-1; D is uncertain. Sequencing used Tregs sorted from blood. The clonotype was recovered from a human donor in good health. This CDR3 is CAARSTVNTEAFF. CDR3 nucleotides: TGTGCCGCCCGGAGCACAGTGAACACTGAAGCTTTCTTT.